The T cell receptor beta chain described here comes from a study of T cell repertoires in cytomegalovirus infection. Overall study context: CMV epitopes used comprised recently identified HLA-C-restricted ones and well-studied HLA-B-restricted ones. The public TCR beta signatures pointed to both CMV infection and matching HLA type. The study's findings and limits: Clonotypes of TCR beta that were HLA-C-restricted and CMV-specific dominated the ex vivo response. Adding up the frequency of public TCR beta families identified people who carried CMV plus the relevant HLA.

Each CDR3 protein gets one entry after TCRdb re-called the reads with MiXCR. Of approximately 910,000 distinct CDR3 sequences in the sample, approximately 31% were seen once. CDR1 is ENHRY, CDR2 SYGVKD, per germline. This CDR3 is built from 14 residues. Trimming pared 3 bases from V and 3 bases from J, leaving 9 bases between. This clonotype was picked up many times. Its antigen is currently unknown. The chain is built from TRBV10-3 and TRBJ1-5; maybe TRBD1 (5 bases). The specimen comprised cultured CD8+ T cells from PBMCs, sampled from culture after CMV antigen stimulation. The sequence came from a human donor in good health (CMV status not recorded). Some clones in this sample may be carry-over from other donors' samples. The CDR3 reads CAISDGGNNQPQHF. The CDR3, as DNA: TGTGCCATCAGTGATGGGGGAAACAATCAGCCCCAGCATTTT.